This TCR beta chain was observed in a study of cytomegalovirus exposure and HLA in healthy donors. This clone has just one count. 60 Vbeta and 13 Jbeta primers were used in PCR. Sequencing used immunoSEQ multiplex PCR; TCRdb keeps in-frame clones, though not all of them. The sample yields about 95,000 clones, about four fifths seen once. The CDR3 sequence is 15 residues long. CDR1 and CDR2 (germline): SGDLS, YYNGEE. Trimming cost V 4 bases and J 0 bases; bases outside gene matches: 6. The sequenced sample consisted of PBMCs. V usage is TRBV9 and J usage is TRBJ1-1; TRBD1 matches 7 bases. The TCR originated in a man younger than 45 in good health and CMV-seropositive. CDR3 amino acids: CASSPPGTVNTEAFF. DNA for the CDR3: TGTGCCAGCAGCCCACCCGGGACAGTGAACACTGAAGCTTTCTTT.